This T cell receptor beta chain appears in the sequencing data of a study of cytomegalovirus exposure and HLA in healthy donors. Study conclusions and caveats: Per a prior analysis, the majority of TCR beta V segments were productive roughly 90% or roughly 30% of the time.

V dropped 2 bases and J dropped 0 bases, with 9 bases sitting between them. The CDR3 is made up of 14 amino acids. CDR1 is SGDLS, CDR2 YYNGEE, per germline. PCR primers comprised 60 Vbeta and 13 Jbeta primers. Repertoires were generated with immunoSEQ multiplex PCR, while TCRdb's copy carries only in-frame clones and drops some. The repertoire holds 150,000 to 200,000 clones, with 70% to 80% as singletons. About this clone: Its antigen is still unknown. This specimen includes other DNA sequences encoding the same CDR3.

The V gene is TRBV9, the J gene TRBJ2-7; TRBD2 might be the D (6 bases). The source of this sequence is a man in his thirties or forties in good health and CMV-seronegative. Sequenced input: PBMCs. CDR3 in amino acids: CASSVGGSSYEQYF. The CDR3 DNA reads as TGTGCCAGCAGCGTTGGGGGGAGCTCCTACGAGCAGTACTTC.